The present TCR beta chain was sequenced within a study of HIV-infected patients and healthy controls. MiXCR, applied by TCRdb to the 5' RACE reads, yields one record per CDR3 protein. The sample consists of some 67,000 distinct CDR3 sequences, less than 20% of them appearing once. Looked up from germline, CDR1 is MNHEY and CDR2 is SVGEGT. With V trimmed by 0 bases and J by 0 bases, 7 bases remained unmatched. This CDR3 has 19 residues. The rearrangement joins TRBV6-2 or TRBV6-3 to TRBJ1-5; the match to TRBD1 covers 11 bases. The receptor was isolated from a human donor in good health. The sample consisted of CD4+ T cells from blood. CDR3 nucleotide sequence: TGTGCCAGCAGTTACTCATCGAGGACAGGGGGCAATAGCAATCAGCCCCAGCATTTT. This codes for CASSYSSRTGGNSNQPQHF.